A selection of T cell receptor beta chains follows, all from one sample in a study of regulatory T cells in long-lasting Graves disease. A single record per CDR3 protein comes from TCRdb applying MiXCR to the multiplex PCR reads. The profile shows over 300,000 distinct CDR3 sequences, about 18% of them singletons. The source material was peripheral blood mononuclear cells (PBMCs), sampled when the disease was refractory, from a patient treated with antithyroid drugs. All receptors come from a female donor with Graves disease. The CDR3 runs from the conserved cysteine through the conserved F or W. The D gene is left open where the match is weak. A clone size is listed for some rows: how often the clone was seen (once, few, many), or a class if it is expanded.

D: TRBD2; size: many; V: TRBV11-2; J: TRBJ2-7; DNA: TGTGCCAGCAGCTTTCTGCGGGAGCTATACTTC; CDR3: CASSFLRELYF
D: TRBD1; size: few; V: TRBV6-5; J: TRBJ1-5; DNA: TGTGCCAGCAGTTACCATCTACAGGGGTATAGCAATCAGCCCCAGCATTTT; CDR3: CASSYHLQGYSNQPQHF
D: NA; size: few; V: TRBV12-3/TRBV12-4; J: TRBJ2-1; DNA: TGTGCCAGCAGTTTCTCCCGGAACGGGGGTGAGCAGTTCTTC; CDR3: CASSFSRNGGEQFF
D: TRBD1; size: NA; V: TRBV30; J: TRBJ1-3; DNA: TGTGCCTGGAGAGGACAGGGGGCTGGAAACACCATATATTTT; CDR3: CAWRGQGAGNTIYF
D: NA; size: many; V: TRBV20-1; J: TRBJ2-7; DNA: TGCAGTGCTACGGGGACAAGGGTACTCTACGAGCAGTACTTC; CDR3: CSATGTRVLYEQYF
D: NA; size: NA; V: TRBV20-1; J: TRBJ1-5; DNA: TGCAGTGCTAGCCCCAGACAGGTCCGCAATCAGCCCCAGCATTTT; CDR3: CSASPRQVRNQPQHF
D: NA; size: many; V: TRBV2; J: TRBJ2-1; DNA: TGTGCCAGCACAGGGCGCAATGAGCAGTTCTTC; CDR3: CASTGRNEQFF
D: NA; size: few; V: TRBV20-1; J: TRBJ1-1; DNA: TGCAGTGCTAGAAAGGGGGGAATGAACACTGAAGCTTTCTTT; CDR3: CSARKGGMNTEAFF
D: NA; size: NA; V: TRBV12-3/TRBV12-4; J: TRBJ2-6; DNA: TGTGCCAGCAGTTTAGACCTGGGGTCTGGGGCCAACGTCCTGACTTTC; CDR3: CASSLDLGSGANVLTF
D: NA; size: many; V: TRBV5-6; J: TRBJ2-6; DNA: TGTGCCAGCAGCTTGGCCATGGAGGGTGGGGCCAACGTCCTGACTTTC; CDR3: CASSLAMEGGANVLTF
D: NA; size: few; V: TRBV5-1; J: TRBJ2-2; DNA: TGCGCCAGCAGCTCGGGGACCCATATTCGGGACGGGGAGCTGTTTTTT; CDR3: CASSSGTHIRDGELFF
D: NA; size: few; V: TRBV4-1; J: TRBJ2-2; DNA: TGCGCCAGCAGCCAAGTTCGGCTCGACACCGGGGAGCTGTTTTTT; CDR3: CASSQVRLDTGELFF
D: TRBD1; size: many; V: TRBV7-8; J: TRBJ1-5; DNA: TGTGCCAGCAGCCCGCGGGGGACAGGGGGCTTTCGACAGCCCCAGCATTTT; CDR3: CASSPRGTGGFRQPQHF
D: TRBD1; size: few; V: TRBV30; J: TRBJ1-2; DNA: TGTGCCTGGAGTGTAGACTACAGGGGGTTGGATGGCTACACCTTC; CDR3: CAWSVDYRGLDGYTF
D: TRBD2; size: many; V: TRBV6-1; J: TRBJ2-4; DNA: TGTGCCAGCATTCGGGGACTAGCGGGAGTGGCCAAAAACATTCAGTACTTC; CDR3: CASIRGLAGVAKNIQYF
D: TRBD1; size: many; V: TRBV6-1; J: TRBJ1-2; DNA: TGTGCCAGCAGGATACAGGGGGCGTCCTATGGCTACACCTTC; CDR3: CASRIQGASYGYTF
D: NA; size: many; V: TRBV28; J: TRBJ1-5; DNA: TGTGCCAGCAGTTCAGGGAAGCGGGGCAATCAGCCCCAGCATTTT; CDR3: CASSSGKRGNQPQHF
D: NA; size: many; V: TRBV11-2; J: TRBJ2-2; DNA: TGTGCCAGCAGCTTAAGGGGCACGGTAACCGGGGAGCTGTTTTTT; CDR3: CASSLRGTVTGELFF
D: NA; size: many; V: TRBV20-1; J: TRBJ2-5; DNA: TGTGCCACGCGAGAGACCCAGTACTTC; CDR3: CATRETQYF
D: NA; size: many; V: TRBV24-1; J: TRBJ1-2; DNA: TGTGCCACCAGTGATTTTAGCGTTCAGTATGGCTACACCTTC; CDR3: CATSDFSVQYGYTF
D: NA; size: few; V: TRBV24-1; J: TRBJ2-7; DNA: TGTGCCACCAGTGATGGTAATTACGAGCAGTACTTC; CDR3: CATSDGNYEQYF
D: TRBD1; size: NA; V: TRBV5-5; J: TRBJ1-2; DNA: TGTGCCAGCAGCTTGTCTTCCGGACAGGGATATGGCTACACCTTC; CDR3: CASSLSSGQGYGYTF
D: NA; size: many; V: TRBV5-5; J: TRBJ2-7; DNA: TGTGCCAGCAGCCAGGACGACATTTCCTACGAGCAGTACTTC; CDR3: CASSQDDISYEQYF
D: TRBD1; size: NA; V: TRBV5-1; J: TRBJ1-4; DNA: TGCGCCAGCAGCTTCACAGGGGGTGCCAATGAAAAACTGTTTTTT; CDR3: CASSFTGGANEKLFF
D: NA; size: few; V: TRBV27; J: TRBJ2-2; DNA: TGTGCCAGCAGTTTATCCCCCGGGGGCACCGGGGAGCTGTTTTTT; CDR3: CASSLSPGGTGELFF
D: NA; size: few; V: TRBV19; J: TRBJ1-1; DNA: TGTGCCAGTAGTATCGGGACGGCCATGAACACTGAAGCTTTCTTT; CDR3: CASSIGTAMNTEAFF
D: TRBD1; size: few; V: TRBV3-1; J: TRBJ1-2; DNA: TGTGCCAGCAGCCCCATCCGGACAGGGGGCCATGGCTACACCTTC; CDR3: CASSPIRTGGHGYTF
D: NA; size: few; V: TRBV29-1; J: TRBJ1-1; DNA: TGCAGCGTTGAGGCACACCGGTGGGAGAGCACTGAAGCTTTCTTT; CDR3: CSVEAHRWESTEAFF
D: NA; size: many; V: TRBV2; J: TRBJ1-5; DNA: TGTGCCAGCAGTGATGGGACAATGGCCAATCAGCCCCAGCATTTT; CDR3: CASSDGTMANQPQHF
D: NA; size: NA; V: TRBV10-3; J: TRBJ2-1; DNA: TGTGCCATCAGTGGAGTTCGGCTAGCGATTAGACAGAATGAGCAGTTCTTC; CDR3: CAISGVRLAIRQNEQFF
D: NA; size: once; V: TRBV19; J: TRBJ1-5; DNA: TGTGCCAGTAGTTTATCACACAGATATAGCAATCAGCCCCAGCATTTT; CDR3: CASSLSHRYSNQPQHF
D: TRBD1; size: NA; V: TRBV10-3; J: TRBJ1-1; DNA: TGTGCCATCAGTGGAAGACAGGGGTACACTGAAGCTTTCTTT; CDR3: CAISGRQGYTEAFF
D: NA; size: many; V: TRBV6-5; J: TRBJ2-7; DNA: TGTGCCAGCAGTTACTCGCTCTTCGGGACGGAGGCCGAGCAGTACTTC; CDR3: CASSYSLFGTEAEQYF
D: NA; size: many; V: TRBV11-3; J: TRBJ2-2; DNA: TGTGCCAGCAGCTTAGATGGGTTTGGGACACCCCATATGACCGGGGAGCTGTTTTTT; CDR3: CASSLDGFGTPHMTGELFF
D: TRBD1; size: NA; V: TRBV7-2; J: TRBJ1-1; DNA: TGTGCCAGCAGCTCCGGTTACAGGGGGCCACGAATGAACACTGAAGCTTTCTTT; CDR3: CASSSGYRGPRMNTEAFF
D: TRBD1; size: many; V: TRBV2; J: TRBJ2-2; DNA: TGTGCCAGCAGTAGGACAGGGGGTCCGAACACCGGGGAGCTGTTTTTT; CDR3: CASSRTGGPNTGELFF
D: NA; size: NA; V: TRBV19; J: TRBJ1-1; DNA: TGTGCCAGTAGTATCGGCATCCGGGACACTGAAGCTTTCTTT; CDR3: CASSIGIRDTEAFF
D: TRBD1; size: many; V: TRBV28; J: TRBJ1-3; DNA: TGTGCCAGCAGTTGGGGGGACAGGGTATTTGGAAACACCATATATTTT; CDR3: CASSWGDRVFGNTIYF
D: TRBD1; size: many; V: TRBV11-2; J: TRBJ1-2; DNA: TGTGCCAGCAGCTTGACCCGGGACAGGGGCTATGGCTACACCTTC; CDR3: CASSLTRDRGYGYTF
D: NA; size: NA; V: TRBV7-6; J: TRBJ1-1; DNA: TGTGCCAGCAGCCCCACAGAAGGCGCTGAAGCTTTCTTT; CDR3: CASSPTEGAEAFF
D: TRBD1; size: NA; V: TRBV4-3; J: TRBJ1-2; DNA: TGCGCCAGCAGCCATAAAGGACAGGGCGATGGCTACACCTTC; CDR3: CASSHKGQGDGYTF
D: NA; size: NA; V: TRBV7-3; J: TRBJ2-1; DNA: TGTGCCAGCAGCTTAAAAGGAAGGGTGAATGAGCAGTTCTTC; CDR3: CASSLKGRVNEQFF
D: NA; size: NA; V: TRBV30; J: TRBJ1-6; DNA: TGTGCCTGGAGTTCTTACAGGGTTGCCTATAATTCACCCCTCCACTTT; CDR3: CAWSSYRVAYNSPLHF
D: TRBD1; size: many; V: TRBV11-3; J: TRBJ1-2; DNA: TGTGCCAGCAGCTTGGAGACAGGGAAATTCTATGGCTACACCTTC; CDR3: CASSLETGKFYGYTF
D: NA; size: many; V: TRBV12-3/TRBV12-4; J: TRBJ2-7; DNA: TGTGCCAGCAGTCTCACTCCAGGGAGGTACGAGCAGTACTTC; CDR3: CASSLTPGRYEQYF
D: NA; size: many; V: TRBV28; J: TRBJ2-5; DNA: TGTGCCAGCAGTTCAACACGGACAGCGATGACCCAGTACTTC; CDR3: CASSSTRTAMTQYF
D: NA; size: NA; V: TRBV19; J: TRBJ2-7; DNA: TGTGCCAGTGGTCCGCGGGACAGTGGGAGCGAGCAGTACTTC; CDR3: CASGPRDSGSEQYF
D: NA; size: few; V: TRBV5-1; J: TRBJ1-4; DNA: TGCGCCAGCAGCTTGATCCCCCCCGAAAAACTGTTTTTT; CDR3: CASSLIPPEKLFF
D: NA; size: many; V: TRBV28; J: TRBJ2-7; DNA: TGTGCCAGCAGTTTACAGCTCTACGAGCAGTACTTC; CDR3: CASSLQLYEQYF